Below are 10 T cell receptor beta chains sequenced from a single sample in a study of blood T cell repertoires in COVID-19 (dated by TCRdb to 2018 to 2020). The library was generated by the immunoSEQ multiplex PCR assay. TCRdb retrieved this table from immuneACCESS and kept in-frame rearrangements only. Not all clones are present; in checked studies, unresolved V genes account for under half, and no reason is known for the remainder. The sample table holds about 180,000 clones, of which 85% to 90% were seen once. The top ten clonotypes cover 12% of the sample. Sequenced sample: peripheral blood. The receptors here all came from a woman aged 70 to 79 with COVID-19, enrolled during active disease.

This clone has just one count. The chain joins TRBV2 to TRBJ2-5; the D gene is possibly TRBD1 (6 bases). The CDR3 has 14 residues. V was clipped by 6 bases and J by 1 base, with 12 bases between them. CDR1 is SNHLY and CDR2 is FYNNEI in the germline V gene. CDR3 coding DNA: TGTGCCAGCAGGGCCGGGACATTCCAAGAGACCCAGTACTTC. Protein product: CASRAGTFQETQYF.

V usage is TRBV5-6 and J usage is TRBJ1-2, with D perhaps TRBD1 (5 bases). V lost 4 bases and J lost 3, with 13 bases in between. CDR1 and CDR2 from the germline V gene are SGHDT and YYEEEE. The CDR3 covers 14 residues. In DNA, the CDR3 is TGTGCCAGCAGCGATCACACAGGAGACTATGGCTACACCTTC. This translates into CASSDHTGDYGYTF.

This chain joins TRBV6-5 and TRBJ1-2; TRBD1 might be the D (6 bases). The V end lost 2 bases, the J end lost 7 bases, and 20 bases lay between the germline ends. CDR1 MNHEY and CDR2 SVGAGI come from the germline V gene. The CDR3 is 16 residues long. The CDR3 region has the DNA TGTGCCAGCAGTTACGCATCTATTGGGGGCGAAGCTGGCTACACCTTC. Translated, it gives CASSYASIGGEAGYTF.

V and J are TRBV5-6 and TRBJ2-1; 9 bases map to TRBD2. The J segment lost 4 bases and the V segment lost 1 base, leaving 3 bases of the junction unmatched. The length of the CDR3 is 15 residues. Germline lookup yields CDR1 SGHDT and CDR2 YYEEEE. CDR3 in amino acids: CASSLNLAGYNEQFF. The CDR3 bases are TGTGCCAGCAGCTTGAACCTAGCGGGATACAATGAGCAGTTCTTC.

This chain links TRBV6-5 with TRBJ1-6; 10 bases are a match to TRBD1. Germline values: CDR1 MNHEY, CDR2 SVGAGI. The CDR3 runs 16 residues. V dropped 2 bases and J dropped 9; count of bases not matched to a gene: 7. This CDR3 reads CASSYRGGTGVSPLHF. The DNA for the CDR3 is TGTGCCAGCAGTTACAGGGGAGGGACAGGGGTTTCACCCCTCCACTTT.

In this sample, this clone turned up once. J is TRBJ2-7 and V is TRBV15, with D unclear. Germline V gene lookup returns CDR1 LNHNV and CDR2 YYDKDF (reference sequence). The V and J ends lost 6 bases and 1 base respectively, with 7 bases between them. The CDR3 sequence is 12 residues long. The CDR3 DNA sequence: TGTGCCACCAGTTCCCAGTCCTACGAGCAGTACTTC. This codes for CATSSQSYEQYF.

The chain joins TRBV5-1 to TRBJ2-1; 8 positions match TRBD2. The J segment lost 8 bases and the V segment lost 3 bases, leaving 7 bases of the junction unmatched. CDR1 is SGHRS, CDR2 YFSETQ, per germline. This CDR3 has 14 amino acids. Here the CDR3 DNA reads TGCGCCAGCAGCTGGTTACCCGGGGGGGATGAGCAGTTCTTC. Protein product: CASSWLPGGDEQFF.

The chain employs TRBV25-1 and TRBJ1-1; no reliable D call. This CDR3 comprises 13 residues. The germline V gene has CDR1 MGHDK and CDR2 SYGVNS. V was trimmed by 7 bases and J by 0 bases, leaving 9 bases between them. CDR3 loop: CASNRNVNTEAFF. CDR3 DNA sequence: TGTGCCAGCAATAGAAACGTGAACACTGAAGCTTTCTTT.

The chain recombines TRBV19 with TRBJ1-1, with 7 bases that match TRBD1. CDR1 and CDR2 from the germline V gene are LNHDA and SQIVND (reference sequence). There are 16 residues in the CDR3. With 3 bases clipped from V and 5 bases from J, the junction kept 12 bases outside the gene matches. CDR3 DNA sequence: TGTGCCAGTAGTATTGCGACAGGGTATCCGAGAACTGAAGCTTTCTTT. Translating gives CASSIATGYPRTEAFF. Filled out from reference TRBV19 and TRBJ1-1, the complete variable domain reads DGGITQSPKYLFRKEGQNVTLSCEQNLNHDAMYWYRQDPGQGLRLIYYSQIVNDFQKGDIAEGYSVSREKKESFPLTVTSAQKNPTAFYLCASSIATGYPRTEAFFGQGTRLTVV.

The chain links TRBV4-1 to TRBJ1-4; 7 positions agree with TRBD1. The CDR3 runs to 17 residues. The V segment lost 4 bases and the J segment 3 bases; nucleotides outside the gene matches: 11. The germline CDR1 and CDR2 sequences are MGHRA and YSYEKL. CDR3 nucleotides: TGCGCCAGCAGCCGAGGGTCGATGGGACAGCCTAATGAAAAACTGTTTTTT. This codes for CASSRGSMGQPNEKLFF.